This is a list of T cell receptor beta chains from one sample in a study of T cells after yellow fever vaccination. A single record per CDR3 protein comes from TCRdb applying MiXCR to the 5' RACE reads. The sample contains approximately 350,000 distinct CDR3 sequences, roughly 12% of which appear only once. This sample comprised PBMCs, obtained on the day of the first yellow fever vaccination. All receptors come from a man younger than 35 who received the YFV17D yellow fever vaccine. Each CDR3 is given with its conserved first and last residue. D genes are given only for firm matches. Clone size, where shown, is once, few, many, or a class for clones that have expanded.

clone_size,d_call,v_call,j_call,cdr3_aa,cdr3_nt
-,-,TRBV7-9,TRBJ1-4,CASSSRGRATGEKLFF,TGTGCCAGCAGCTCACGGGGACGGGCGACGGGGGAAAAACTGTTTTTT
few,-,TRBV14,TRBJ1-2,CASSRLTGTGDSNYGYTF,TGTGCCAGCAGCCGACTTACCGGGACGGGGGACTCCAACTATGGCTACACCTTC
-,TRBD2,TRBV12-3/TRBV12-4,TRBJ2-1,CASVSGGPINEQFF,TGTGCCAGCGTATCGGGGGGGCCGATCAATGAGCAGTTCTTC
many,TRBD1,TRBV5-1,TRBJ1-2,CASSLRGQDYGYTF,TGCGCCAGCAGCTTGCGGGGACAGGACTATGGCTACACCTTC
many,-,TRBV13,TRBJ1-1,CASSLQGPNTEAFF,TGTGCCAGCAGCTTGCAGGGCCCGAACACTGAAGCTTTCTTT
few,-,TRBV28,TRBJ1-1,CASSPWVEGMNTEAFF,TGTGCCAGCAGCCCCTGGGTGGAGGGGATGAACACTGAAGCTTTCTTT
few,TRBD2,TRBV4-3,TRBJ2-1,CASSHGRLANNEQFF,TGCGCCAGCAGCCACGGACGACTAGCGAACAATGAGCAGTTCTTC
-,TRBD1,TRBV5-6,TRBJ2-4,CASSLGQGTNIQYF,TGTGCCAGCAGCCTGGGACAGGGAACCAACATTCAGTACTTC
few,TRBD1,TRBV5-6,TRBJ2-7,CASSLPGQGSEQYF,TGTGCCAGCAGCTTGCCGGGACAGGGTTCCGAGCAGTACTTC
-,-,TRBV18,TRBJ1-4,CASSPATGNEKLFF,TGTGCCAGCTCACCAGCGACGGGGAATGAAAAACTGTTTTTT
-,TRBD2,TRBV3-1,TRBJ2-3,CASSQEGGLTFTDTQYF,TGTGCCAGCAGCCAAGAGGGGGGACTAACCTTCACAGATACGCAGTATTTT
-,-,TRBV7-2,TRBJ1-2,CASSLGTSRSYGYTF,TGTGCCAGCAGCTTAGGGACATCACGATCCTATGGCTACACCTTC
-,-,TRBV4-3,TRBJ2-6,CASSQESQIGANVLTF,TGCGCCAGCAGCCAAGAGAGTCAAATAGGGGCCAACGTCCTGACTTTC
few,-,TRBV28,TRBJ1-2,CASSLLGTANYGYTF,TGTGCCAGCAGCTTACTTGGGACTGCGAACTATGGCTACACCTTC
many,TRBD1,TRBV29-1,TRBJ2-3,CSVFLVDRVTDTQYF,TGCAGCGTTTTCTTGGTGGACAGGGTTACAGATACGCAGTATTTT
many,TRBD2,TRBV2,TRBJ2-3,CASRRGDNTDTQYF,TGTGCCAGCAGGCGGGGGGATAACACAGATACGCAGTATTTT
-,TRBD1,TRBV20-1,TRBJ1-6,CSASGTGGGTSYNSPLHF,TGCAGTGCTAGTGGTACAGGGGGCGGAACGTCCTATAATTCACCCCTCCACTTT
few,TRBD1,TRBV7-2,TRBJ1-2,CASTLTGNYGYTF,TGTGCCAGCACCTTGACAGGGAACTATGGCTACACCTTC
-,-,TRBV12-3/TRBV12-4,TRBJ1-6,CASSSSRDQDLARSYNSPLHF,TGTGCCAGCAGTTCATCAAGAGACCAAGACCTCGCCCGCTCCTATAATTCACCCCTCCACTTT
many,TRBD1,TRBV7-9,TRBJ1-1,CASSLQGATEAFF,TGTGCCAGCAGCTTACAGGGGGCCACTGAAGCTTTCTTT